This TCR beta chain was identified during a study of T-cell reconstitution after alpha-beta-depleted transplantation in children. Points from the study as a whole: Day-60 TCRbeta diversity that was high in some patients was derived from surviving recipient T cells and thymic progenitors. Several hundred expanded graft clones reportedly were the source of alpha-beta T cells about two months after transplant. Newly made T cells mostly supplied T-cell counts and diversity one year after transplant.

Comment on this clonotype: Antigen unknown.

Unique molecular identifiers tagged the TCRbeta library. TCRdb re-derived calls from the PCR reads in MiXCR, one entry per CDR3 protein. The sample includes fewer than 750,000 distinct CDR3 sequences, roughly a quarter of them seen just once. The source of this sequence is a boy younger than two with Wiskott-Aldrich syndrome, due to receive a stem cell transplant. The sequenced sample was PBMCs, obtained before TCRalphabeta/CD19-depleted stem cell transplant.

The CDR3 protein is CSAAGIAGGPSTDTQYF. The CDR3, as DNA: TGCAGCGCCGCGGGGATAGCGGGAGGGCCGAGCACAGATACGCAGTATTTT. The chain employs TRBV29-1 and TRBJ2-3, with TRBD2 matching over 11 bases. The CDR3 loop spans 17 amino acids. CDR1 is SQVTM, CDR2 ANQGSEA, per germline. Trimming at V came to 7 bases and at J to 0 bases, leaving 12 bases not matched to a gene.